A single sample is the source of the 28 T cell receptor beta chains below, sequenced in a study of blood T cell repertoires in COVID-19. Only in-frame clones appear in the TCRdb table, and some are missing; sequencing was by immunoSEQ multiplex PCR. The table records about 92,000 clones, about 89% of them present only once. Specimen: peripheral blood. The origin of the receptors is a human donor with active COVID-19. The donor label of this sample is uncertain.

This chain uses TRBV19 with TRBJ2-1; D gene unclear. From germline, CDR1 is LNHDA and CDR2 SQIVND (reference sequence). The CDR3 length is 17 residues. Trimming removed 5 bases from V and 8 bases from J, with 25 bases in between. Written as DNA, the CDR3 is TGTGCCAGTAGTCCCGCCGGGTCCCTAGTTTACGCCGATGAGCAGTTCTTC. Amino acids: CASSPAGSLVYADEQFF.

The sample holds one count of this clone. The chain is built from TRBV15 and TRBJ1-6; D not certain. V lost 1 base, J lost 8 bases, and 15 bases lay in between. This CDR3 comprises 16 residues. Germline V gene data show CDR1 as LNHNV and CDR2 as YYDKDF (reference sequence). CDR3: CATSRANGDPYSPLHF. CDR3 DNA sequence: TGTGCCACCAGCAGAGCGAACGGGGATCCTTATTCACCCCTCCACTTT.

The chain couples TRBV4-3 to TRBJ1-2; 7 bases fit TRBD1. The CDR3 loop spans 15 amino acids. Trimming removed 3 bases from V and 5 bases from J; junction bases left unmatched: 9. Germline CDR1 and CDR2: LGHNA and YSLEER. The CDR3 DNA reads as TGCGCCAGCAGCCAGGGTACAGGGGTGGGTTATGGCTACACCTTC. Encoded protein: CASSQGTGVGYGYTF.

The chain uses TRBV15 and TRBJ1-1; perhaps TRBD1 as D (5 bases). The CDR3 consists of 13 residues. Deletions cut 5 bases from V and 5 bases from J, with 12 bases between. Germline V gene data show CDR1 as LNHNV and CDR2 as YYDKDF (reference sequence). CDR3 sequence: CATSWGVGTEAFF. For the CDR3, the DNA is TGTGCCACCAGCTGGGGGGTAGGGACTGAAGCTTTCTTT.

The chain combines TRBV20-1 with TRBJ1-2, with 7 positions matching TRBD1. CDR3 length: 13 amino acids. Unmatched junction bases numbered 3, after V lost 3 bases and J lost 2 bases. Germline CDR1 is DFQATT and CDR2 is SNEGSKA (reference sequence). In DNA form, the CDR3 reads TGCAGTGCTAGTGACAGGGTAAACTATGGCTACACCTTC. As protein: CSASDRVNYGYTF.

As to this clone: This same CDR3 is encoded by further DNA sequences in the sample. The chain uses TRBV9 and TRBJ2-7; D unclear. Trimming left V 0 bases short and J 2 bases short, with 9 bases between. Germline V gene lookup returns CDR1 SGDLS and CDR2 YYNGEE. This CDR3 spans 14 amino acids. This CDR3 reads CASSVGGGTYEQYF. The CDR3 nucleotides are TGTGCCAGCAGCGTAGGTGGCGGAACCTACGAGCAGTACTTC.

To note about this clone: Its ends do not fully match the called genes, so a read error is possible. As DNA, the CDR3 is TGTGCCAGCAGTTTAATGAGAGGCTCCGACGAGCAGTACTTC. This codes for CASSLMRGSDEQYF. J is TRBJ2-7 and V is TRBV27; D unresolved. This CDR3 has 14 amino acids. CDR1 is MNHEY, CDR2 SMNVEV, per germline (reference sequence).

The chain recombines TRBV7-3 with TRBJ1-1; D is ambiguous. Germline loops: CDR1 SGHTA, CDR2 FQGTGA. Between the trimmed V and J ends, which lost 6 bases and 1 base, there was a span of 6 bases. The CDR3 runs 12 residues. CDR3 protein: CASRIENTEAFF. The CDR3, as DNA: TGTGCCAGCAGGATAGAGAACACTGAAGCTTTCTTT.

In its sample, this clone was seen a few times. The gene calls are TRBV5-1 and TRBJ1-3; TRBD1 matches at 8 bases. The V gene's germline CDR1 is SGHRS and CDR2 YFSETQ. V lost 0 bases, J lost 1 base, and 0 bases stayed unmatched. The CDR3 sequence is 15 residues long. The CDR3 reads CASSLGTGSGNTIYF. CDR3 nucleotides: TGCGCCAGCAGCTTGGGGACAGGGTCTGGAAACACCATATATTTT. The full variable domain, in which reference TRBV5-1 and TRBJ1-3 provide the parts outside the CDR3, is KAGVTQTPRYLIKTRGQQVTLSCSPISGHRSVSWYQQTPGQGLQFLFEYFSETQRNKGNFPGRFSGRQFSNSRSEMNVSTLELGDSALYLCASSLGTGSGNTIYFGEGSWLTVV.

The sample holds a few counts of this clone. The J gene is TRBJ2-3, the V gene TRBV19; no firm D call. Germline V gene lookup returns CDR1 LNHDA and CDR2 SQIVND (reference sequence). Trimming pared 4 bases from V and 0 bases from J, leaving 17 bases between. CDR3 size: 17 residues. The CDR3 nucleotides read TGTGCCAGTAGTACCCTAGATCAGCACGCCAGCACAGATACGCAGTATTTT. It codes for CASSTLDQHASTDTQYF.

The V and J genes are TRBV6-5 and TRBJ1-3, with 9 bases identical to TRBD1. CDR1 is MNHEY, CDR2 SVGAGI, per germline. The CDR3 consists of 13 residues. V trimming: 6 bases; J trimming: 4 bases; junction bases outside the gene matches: 1. CDR3 residues: CASSGQGGNTIYF. The CDR3 coding sequence is TGTGCCAGCAGCGGACAGGGGGGAAACACCATATATTTT.

A few counts support this clone. The V and J genes are TRBV5-4 and TRBJ2-2; no reliable D call. Trimming pared 4 bases from V and 4 bases from J, leaving 11 bases between. The CDR3 has 14 amino acids. Germline assignment: CDR1 SGHNT and CDR2 YYREEE (reference sequence). The CDR3 nucleotides are TGTGCCAGCAGCACCCCGCCGGGCACCGGGGAGCTGTTTTTT. Its translation: CASSTPPGTGELFF.

In regard to this clone: Other nucleotide sequences in the sample specify the same CDR3. The chain couples TRBV7-9 to TRBJ1-2; D is possibly TRBD1 (6 bases). CDR3 length: 14 residues. Looked up from germline, CDR1 is SEHNR and CDR2 is FQNEAQ (reference sequence). V was trimmed by 3 bases and J by 4 bases, leaving 12 bases between them. The CDR3 DNA reads as TGTGCCAGCAGCTTGGGGGGGCAGAGCTATGGCTACACCTTC. Translation gives CASSLGGQSYGYTF.

Only one count was recorded for this clone. The chain's CDR3 is CASSFEGVDAGYTF. For the CDR3, the DNA is TGTGCCAGCAGCTTTGAGGGGGTAGATGCTGGCTACACCTTC. The chain has TRBV7-3 and TRBJ1-2; TRBD1 is a possible D gene (6 bases). The V end lost 3 bases, the J end lost 7 bases, and 15 bases lay between the germline ends. From germline, CDR1 is SGHTA and CDR2 FQGTGA. The CDR3 loop spans 14 amino acids.

The chain joins TRBV7-2 to TRBJ1-1; D ambiguous. The CDR3 runs to 12 residues. The V end was cut by 5 bases, the J end by 5 bases, with 9 bases between. Germline CDR1 SGHTA, CDR2 FQGNSA. CDR3 DNA: TGTGCCAGCAGCCCATTTGAGACTGAAGCTTTCTTT. Amino acids: CASSPFETEAFF.

The chain couples TRBV5-6 to TRBJ2-1; the D gene is possibly TRBD1 (5 bases). V lost 3 bases to trimming and J lost 6 bases, with 10 bases between them. Germline V gives CDR1 SGHDT, CDR2 YYEEEE. The CDR3 totals 13 residues. DNA of the CDR3: TGTGCCAGCAGCTCTGTAGGGGCCAATGAGCAGTTCTTC. Translated, it gives CASSSVGANEQFF.

The chain joins TRBV25-1 to TRBJ2-2; 11 bases map to TRBD1. The germline V gene has CDR1 MGHDK and CDR2 SYGVNS. The CDR3 runs 15 residues. Trimming removed 6 bases from V and 5 bases from J; junction bases left unmatched: 5. CDR3 amino acids: CASRGQGAWTGELFF. DNA for the CDR3: TGTGCCAGCAGAGGACAGGGGGCGTGGACCGGGGAGCTGTTTTTT.

The chain has TRBV11-2 and TRBJ1-5; 7 bases align to TRBD1. Trimming at V came to 5 bases and at J to 5 bases, leaving 9 bases not matched to a gene. This CDR3 contains 15 residues. Germline CDR1 is SGHAT and CDR2 is FQNNGV. The CDR3 here is CASSVRDSFDQPQHF. Here the CDR3 DNA reads TGTGCCAGCAGCGTACGGGACAGTTTTGATCAGCCCCAGCATTTT.

V usage is TRBV28 and J usage is TRBJ1-4; TRBD1 is a possible D gene (5 bases). CDR1 is MDHEN and CDR2 is SYDVKM in the germline V gene. The CDR3 sequence is 12 residues long. Trimming left V 4 bases short and J 7 bases short, with 7 bases between. CDR3 in amino acids: CASSSGVEKLFF. The CDR3 DNA reads TGTGCCAGCAGTTCGGGGGTTGAAAAACTGTTTTTT.

The V call is TRBV10-3, the J call TRBJ1-1; TRBD1 aligns across 7 bases. Germline CDR1 ENHRY, CDR2 SYGVKD. V trimming: 9 bases; J trimming: 7 bases; junction bases outside the gene matches: 5. The CDR3 contains 11 residues. CDR3 region: CAIISGGEAFF. The CDR3 DNA is TGTGCCATAATATCAGGGGGTGAAGCTTTCTTT.

The chain couples TRBV7-3 to TRBJ2-3, with D possibly being TRBD1 (6 bases). V was shortened by 5 bases and J by 0 bases, with 12 bases between the two germline ends. Germline loops: CDR1 SGHTA, CDR2 FQGTGA. The CDR3 length is 15 residues. CDR3 amino acids: CASSRTVISTDTQYF. DNA for the CDR3: TGTGCCAGCAGCCGGACAGTTATTAGCACAGATACGCAGTATTTT.

V gene TRBV11-2 combines with J gene TRBJ2-3; 8 bases align to TRBD2. V lost 1 base, J lost 6 bases, and 0 bases stayed unmatched. The CDR3 runs to 13 residues. The germline gives CDR1 SGHAT, CDR2 FQNNGV. CDR3 protein: CASSLAGGDTQYF. DNA of the CDR3: TGTGCCAGCAGCTTAGCGGGGGGGGATACGCAGTATTTT.

The rearrangement joins TRBV24-1 to TRBJ1-2; D remains ambiguous. V lost 0 bases and J 0 bases, leaving 13 bases between the germline ends. This CDR3 has 17 amino acids. Germline loops: CDR1 KGHDR, CDR2 SFDVKD. The CDR3: CATSDLPGAATNYGYTF. CDR3 nucleotides: TGTGCCACCAGTGATTTGCCGGGTGCCGCCACTAACTATGGCTACACCTTC.

This clone was seen a few times. The V gene is TRBV9, the J gene TRBJ2-1; TRBD1 might be the D (6 bases). Germline V CDR1 and CDR2: SGDLS, YYNGEE. This CDR3 comprises 13 residues. With 3 bases removed from V and 8 bases from J, the gap between germline ends came to 12 bases. Written as DNA, the CDR3 is TGTGCCAGCAGCGGGTACAGGGTTCATGAGCAGTTCTTC. Translation gives CASSGYRVHEQFF.

This clone was counted a few times. V usage is TRBV18 and J usage is TRBJ1-1; perhaps TRBD1 as D (5 bases). Germline CDR1 and CDR2: KGHSH and LQKENI. The CDR3 is 16 amino acids. V was trimmed by 2 bases and J by 3 bases, leaving 16 bases between them. The CDR3 is CASSPSSGGGHTEAFF. The CDR3 DNA follows: TGTGCCAGCTCACCATCATCCGGGGGTGGGCACACTGAAGCTTTCTTT.

The gene calls are TRBV5-4 and TRBJ2-3; D gene uncertain. V shed 3 bases and J shed 4 bases, with 6 bases lying between them. Germline V gene sequence: CDR1 SGHNT, CDR2 YYREEE (reference sequence). CDR3 length equals 12 residues. The DNA for the CDR3 is TGTGCCAGCAGCTATTTAGCAGATACGCAGTATTTT. As protein: CASSYLADTQYF.

The V and J genes are TRBV3-1 (or the pseudogene TRBV3-2) and TRBJ2-3; no firm D call. The ends were cut back, 1 base at V and 0 bases at J, with 11 bases in the middle. Germline V gives CDR1 LGHDT, CDR2 YNNKEL (reference sequence). The CDR3 runs 16 residues. DNA for the CDR3: TGTGCCAGCAGCCAAGGGCACGCCTCTAGCACAGATACGCAGTATTTT. It specifies CASSQGHASSTDTQYF.

The rearrangement uses TRBV2 and TRBJ1-5, with 8 bases identical to TRBD1. CDR3 size: 13 residues. The junction had 2 bases not matched to a gene; V was cut back by 6 bases and J by 4 bases. The V gene's germline CDR1 is SNHLY and CDR2 FYNNEI. In nucleotides, the CDR3 is TGTGCCAGCAGAACAGGGGGGAATCAGCCCCAGCATTTT. As protein: CASRTGGNQPQHF.